This TCR beta chain was recovered during a study of blood T cell repertoires in COVID-19. Overall study context: In each case, the material was cDNA or gDNA derived from T cells, B-cell-depleted T cells, or PBMCs.

Across fewer than 25 US areas, participants ranged in age from roughly 18 to 95 years. Self-reported history from a screening survey and questionnaire set each donor's cohort. A PCR-confirmed or clinician-diagnosed COVID-19 case had contacted exposed participants within 2 weeks of entry. Measured with immunoSEQ multiplex PCR; TCRdb has only the in-frame clones, and not every one. Among approximately 150,000 clones, roughly 84% were seen once, and the ten largest hold roughly 4.9%. The CDR3 has 13 residues. Trimming stripped 8 bases from V and 1 base from J, with 11 bases between. J is TRBJ1-1 and V is TRBV23-1; maybe TRBD1 (5 bases). TRBV23-1 is treated as an ORF (open reading frame) with a function not yet certain. Sequencing input: PBMCs or T cells enriched from blood (not recorded which). The receptor comes from a man in his 70s who had been exposed to COVID-19. CDR3 sequence reads: CASAQTGNTEAFF. The CDR3 nucleotides are TGCGCCAGCGCCCAAACAGGGAACACTGAAGCTTTCTTT.